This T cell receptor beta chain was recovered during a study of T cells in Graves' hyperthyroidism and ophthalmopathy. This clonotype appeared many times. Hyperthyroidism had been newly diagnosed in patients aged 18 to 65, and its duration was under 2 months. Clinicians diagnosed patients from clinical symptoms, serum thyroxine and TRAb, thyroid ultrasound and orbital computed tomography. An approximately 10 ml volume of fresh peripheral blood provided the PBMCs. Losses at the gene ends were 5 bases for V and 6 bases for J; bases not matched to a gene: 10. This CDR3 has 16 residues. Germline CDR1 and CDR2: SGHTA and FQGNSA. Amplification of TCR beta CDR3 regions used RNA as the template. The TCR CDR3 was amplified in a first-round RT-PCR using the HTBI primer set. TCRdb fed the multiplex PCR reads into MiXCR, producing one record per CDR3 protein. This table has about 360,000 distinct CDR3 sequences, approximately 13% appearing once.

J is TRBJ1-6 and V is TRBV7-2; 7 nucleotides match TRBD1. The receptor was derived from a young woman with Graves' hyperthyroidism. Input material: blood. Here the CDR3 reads CASSLVSQGGNSPLHF. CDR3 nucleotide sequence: TGTGCCAGCAGCCTAGTGTCGCAGGGGGGTAATTCACCCCTCCACTTT.